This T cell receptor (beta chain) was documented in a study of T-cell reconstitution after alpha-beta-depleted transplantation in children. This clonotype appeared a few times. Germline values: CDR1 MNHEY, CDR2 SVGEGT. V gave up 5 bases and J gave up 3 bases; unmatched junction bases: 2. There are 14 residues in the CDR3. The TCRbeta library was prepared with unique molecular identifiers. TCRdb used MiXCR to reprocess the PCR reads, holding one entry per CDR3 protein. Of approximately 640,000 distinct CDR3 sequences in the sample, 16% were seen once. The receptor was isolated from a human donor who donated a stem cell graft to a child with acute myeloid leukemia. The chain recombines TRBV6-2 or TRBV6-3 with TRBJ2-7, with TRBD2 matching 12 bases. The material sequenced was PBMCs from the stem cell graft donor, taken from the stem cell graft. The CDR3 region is CASSTGLAGYEQYF. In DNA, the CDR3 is TGTGCCAGCAGTACGGGACTAGCGGGCTACGAGCAGTACTTC.